The 30 T cell receptor beta chains in this list originate from one sample, sequenced in a study of beta chain features in type 1 diabetes. What was sequenced were expressed TCRB transcripts, since all of the isolated RNA had been reverse transcribed. This table comes from immunoSEQ multiplex PCR, and its TCRdb copy is limited to in-frame clones, with some not included. The data show 600,000 to 700,000 clones, approximately 13% seen once. General observations from the study: Significant though moderate, a shortening of TCRB CDR3s appeared in all four CD4+ subsets of Type 1 diabetes patients.

Antigens for these TCRs are unknown. Sequencing input: naive CD4+ T cells from blood. The origin of the receptors is a man under 40 with type 1 diabetes.

The chain is built from TRBV25-1 and TRBJ2-3; tentatively, D is TRBD1 or TRBD2 (5 bases each). V lost 1 base and J lost 8, with 19 bases in between. This CDR3 is built from 16 residues. CDR1 is MGHDK and CDR2 is SYGVNS in the germline V gene. In nucleotides, the CDR3 is TGTGCCAGCAGTGAATCAACCGGGACGCCTCTCGGTACGCAGTATTTT. Protein sequence: CASSESTGTPLGTQYF. Looking up the rest from reference TRBV25-1 and TRBJ2-3 gives the full variable domain: EADIYQTPRYLVIGTGKKITLECSQTMGHDKMYWYQQDPGMELHLIHYSYGVNSTEKGDLSSESTVSRIRTEHFPLTLESARPSHTSQYLCASSESTGTPLGTQYFGPGTRLTVL.

This clone turned up a few times. This CDR3 reads CASVPGSGQSMVRQFF. CDR3 nucleotide sequence: TGTGCTAGTGTCCCGGGTTCCGGGCAGTCTATGGTACGACAGTTCTTC. This rearrangement joins TRBV12-5 to TRBJ2-1; no reliable D call. CDR3 length: 16 residues. Germline CDR1 reads LGHNT; CDR2 reads FRNRAP. V dropped 7 bases and J dropped 13 bases, with 29 bases sitting between them.

This clone was observed a handful of times. V usage is TRBV9 and J usage is TRBJ1-2, with 9 bases lining up with TRBD1. The CDR3 length is 14 residues. V dropped 1 base and J dropped 5; count of bases not matched to a gene: 3. Germline V gene lookup returns CDR1 SGDLS and CDR2 YYNGEE. The DNA for the CDR3 is TGTGCCAGCAGCGTATCACAGGGGGCGTATGGCTACACCTTC. Its protein is CASSVSQGAYGYTF.

This rearrangement joins TRBV7-2 to TRBJ2-4; 7 bases map to TRBD2. V lost 5 bases and J lost 6; bases outside the gene matches: 7. CDR3 length: 14 residues. Germline V gives CDR1 SGHTA, CDR2 FQGNSA. The chain's CDR3 is CASSLPGGGNIQYF. The CDR3, as DNA: TGTGCCAGCAGCCTCCCGGGGGGAGGAAACATTCAGTACTTC.

In its sample, this clone was seen a few times. The chain joins TRBV29-1 to TRBJ1-2, with 8 bases aligning to TRBD1. J lost 0 bases, V lost 2 bases, and 2 bases had no gene match. CDR3 length: 14 amino acids. In germline, CDR1 is SQVTM, CDR2 ANQGSEA. The CDR3: CSVERGQANYGYTF. For the CDR3, the DNA is TGCAGCGTTGAAAGGGGACAGGCTAACTATGGCTACACCTTC.

The V call is TRBV5-1, the J call TRBJ2-5; D uncertain. The CDR3 runs 15 residues. V lost 0 bases to trimming and J lost 1 base, with 10 bases between them. Germline values: CDR1 SGHRS, CDR2 YFSETQ. The CDR3 sequence is CASSLAVGGQETQYF. In DNA form, the CDR3 reads TGCGCCAGCAGCTTGGCCGTTGGCGGCCAAGAGACCCAGTACTTC.

This clone showed up just a few times. V usage is TRBV5-1 and J usage is TRBJ2-1; 10 positions match TRBD2. The CDR3 length is 15 residues. V shed 2 bases, J shed 5 bases, and the junction held 4 bases outside the gene matches. Germline V gene data show CDR1 as SGHRS and CDR2 as YFSETQ. The CDR3 bases are TGCGCCAGCAGCTTCAGCCTAGCGGGGGACAATGAGCAGTTCTTC. This gives the protein CASSFSLAGDNEQFF.

The J gene is TRBJ2-7, the V gene TRBV9; the match to TRBD2 covers 12 bases. Germline V CDR1 and CDR2: SGDLS, YYNGEE. The CDR3 runs 16 residues. The ends lost 4 bases at V and 6 bases at J; junction bases unmatched: 11. CDR3 region: CASSKMLAGGLREQYF. The CDR3 nucleotides are TGTGCCAGCAGCAAAATGCTAGCGGGGGGGCTCCGCGAGCAGTACTTC.

As for this clone: Other DNA sequences of this sample code for an identical CDR3. The gene calls are TRBV27 and TRBJ2-2, with a weak D call TRBD1 (5 bases). CDR1 is MNHEY, CDR2 SMNVEV, per germline (reference sequence). The length of the CDR3 is 13 residues. V gave up 2 bases and J gave up 4 bases, with 5 bases separating them. This chain's CDR3 is CASSLRGTGELFF. As DNA, the CDR3 is TGTGCCAGCAGTTTAAGGGGCACCGGGGAGCTGTTTTTT.

CDR3 in amino acids: CASSSPSGGGGYTF. CDR3 DNA sequence: TGTGCCAGCAGCTCCCCGTCGGGTGGAGGTGGCTACACCTTC. The chain employs TRBV7-8 and TRBJ1-2; the D is unclear. The CDR3 spans 14 residues. Trimming took 4 bases from V and 7 from J, leaving 16 bases between them. Germline V gene data show CDR1 as SGHVS and CDR2 as FQNEAQ.

V gene TRBV5-4 combines with J gene TRBJ2-4, with 7 bases matching TRBD2. Germline V gives CDR1 SGHNT, CDR2 YYREEE (reference sequence). Trimming cost V 4 bases and J 7 bases; bases outside gene matches: 11. This CDR3 region has 15 residues. The CDR3 here is CASSPTTSVGNIQYF. Written as DNA, the CDR3 is TGTGCCAGCAGCCCGACTACTAGCGTGGGCAACATTCAGTACTTC.

The table lists this clone with a few counts. The rearrangement joins TRBV7-8 to TRBJ1-5, with a possible D match to TRBD1 (5 bases). V was shortened by 5 bases and J by 2 bases, with 13 bases between the two germline ends. There are 15 residues in the CDR3. CDR1 and CDR2 (germline): SGHVS, FQNEAQ. The CDR3 nucleotides are TGTGCCAGCAGCCTTCCAACGGGGCGCAATCAGCCCCAGCATTTT. Amino acid sequence: CASSLPTGRNQPQHF.

This clone was observed a few times. In the same sample, other DNA sequences code for this CDR3. The rearrangement joins TRBV5-1 to TRBJ1-1; unclear D gene. CDR3 length equals 14 residues. Germline V gene data show CDR1 as SGHRS and CDR2 as YFSETQ. Trimming removed 0 bases at V and 1 base at J, with 7 bases between. CDR3 sequence: CASSLGTANTEAFF. CDR3 nucleotides: TGCGCCAGCAGCTTGGGAACAGCGAACACTGAAGCTTTCTTT. Complete variable domain (other parts from reference TRBV5-1 and TRBJ1-1): KAGVTQTPRYLIKTRGQQVTLSCSPISGHRSVSWYQQTPGQGLQFLFEYFSETQRNKGNFPGRFSGRQFSNSRSEMNVSTLELGDSALYLCASSLGTANTEAFFGQGTRLTVV.

This clone was counted only a few times. The gene calls are TRBV9 and TRBJ2-1; unclear D gene. Trimming removed 3 bases at V and 2 bases at J, with 6 bases between. Germline V gene data show CDR1 as SGDLS and CDR2 as YYNGEE. The CDR3 runs to 13 residues. The CDR3: CASSGSTYNEQFF. As DNA, the CDR3 is TGTGCCAGCAGCGGGTCGACCTACAATGAGCAGTTCTTC.

With respect to this clone: Other DNA sequences within the sample encode an identical CDR3. The V gene is TRBV30, the J gene TRBJ2-7; the D is unclear. This CDR3 is built from 12 residues. Trimming took off 0 bases at V and 3 bases at J, with 6 bases between the two ends. CDR1 is GTSNPN, CDR2 SVGIG, per germline (reference sequence). CDR3 residues: CAWSVSGYEQYF. CDR3 nucleotide sequence: TGTGCCTGGAGTGTTTCGGGCTACGAGCAGTACTTC.

The gene calls are TRBV11-2 and TRBJ2-7, with D hard to call. Germline values: CDR1 SGHAT, CDR2 FQNNGV. Deletions cut 4 bases from V and 2 bases from J, with 6 bases between. The CDR3 is 12 residues long. The CDR3 DNA sequence: TGTGCCAGCAGCTCCACCACCTACGAGCAGTACTTC. Amino acid sequence: CASSSTTYEQYF.

This clone occurred a few times. The V and J genes are TRBV7-2 and TRBJ1-6; D might be TRBD1 (5 bases). The CDR3 covers 13 residues. Germline values: CDR1 SGHTA, CDR2 FQGNSA. The ends were cut back, 8 bases at V and 4 bases at J, with 9 bases in the middle. This chain's CDR3 is CASGAGYNSPLHF. The CDR3 coding sequence is TGTGCCAGCGGGGCCGGTTATAATTCACCCCTCCACTTT. Supplemented by reference TRBV7-2 and TRBJ1-6, the full variable domain reads GAGVSQSPSNKVTEKGKDVELRCDPISGHTALYWYRQSLGQGLEFLIYFQGNSAPDKSGLPSDRFSAERTGGSVSTLTIQRTQQEDSAVYLCASGAGYNSPLHFGNGTRLTVT.

The chain is built from TRBV5-6 and TRBJ2-5, with D perhaps TRBD1 or TRBD2 (5 bases each). The CDR3 is 15 residues long. The ends were cut back, 4 bases at V and 5 bases at J, with 18 bases in the middle. Germline V gene data show CDR1 as SGHDT and CDR2 as YYEEEE. CDR3: CASSQTGADVETQYF. Written as DNA, the CDR3 is TGTGCCAGCAGCCAGACCGGGGCCGACGTGGAGACCCAGTACTTC.

V gene TRBV5-1 combines with J gene TRBJ2-7; 8 nucleotides align to TRBD1. This CDR3 is 13 amino acids long. V was clipped by 4 bases and J by 3 bases; unmatched bases: 3. From germline, CDR1 is SGHRS and CDR2 YFSETQ. Here the CDR3 reads CASSAGQVYEQYF. Written as DNA, the CDR3 is TGCGCCAGCAGCGCGGGACAGGTCTACGAGCAGTACTTC.

The chain links TRBV2 to TRBJ2-1, with TRBD2 identical over 11 bases. CDR3 size: 19 residues. The germline V gene encodes CDR1 SNHLY and CDR2 FYNNEI. V lost 2 bases to trimming and J lost 1 base; unmatched junction nucleotides: 10. The CDR3 reads CASSEPRKTSGESYNEQFF. The CDR3 DNA reads TGTGCCAGCAGTGAACCCCGAAAGACTAGCGGGGAGTCCTACAATGAGCAGTTCTTC.

The rearrangement uses TRBV6-5 and TRBJ1-6; D uncertain. This CDR3 is built from 13 residues. V was cut by 0 bases and J by 9 bases, with 6 bases left in between. Looked up from germline, CDR1 is MNHEY and CDR2 is SVGAGI. The CDR3 reads CASSYSDPSPLHF. CDR3 DNA: TGTGCCAGCAGTTACTCGGACCCTTCACCCCTCCACTTT.

This clone was found a few times. The chain is built from TRBV15 and TRBJ2-2; TRBD1 is a possible D gene (6 bases). This CDR3 is 15 amino acids long. Looked up from germline, CDR1 is LNHNV and CDR2 is YYDKDF (reference sequence). Deletions cut 7 bases from V and 2 bases from J, with 14 bases between. CDR3 region: CATTPGHTNTGELFF. In DNA, the CDR3 is TGTGCCACCACCCCGGGACATACCAACACCGGGGAGCTGTTTTTT.

V usage is TRBV7-2 and J usage is TRBJ2-1; no clear D. CDR1 and CDR2 (germline): SGHTA, FQGNSA. Trimming left V 4 bases short and J 10 bases short, with 11 bases between. The CDR3 consists of 12 residues. CDR3 nucleotides: TGTGCCAGCAGCTACCACAGTGCGGAGCAGTTCTTC. This encodes CASSYHSAEQFF.

The V and J genes are TRBV6-1 and TRBJ1-6; the match to TRBD1 covers 8 bases. The CDR3 consists of 15 residues. V dropped 8 bases and J dropped 8; count of bases not matched to a gene: 11. The germline CDR1 and CDR2 sequences are MNHNS and SASEGT. The CDR3 nucleotides read TGTGCCAGCCACGTAGGCGACAGGGGAGATTCACCCCTCCACTTT. This gives the protein CASHVGDRGDSPLHF.

The chain recombines TRBV4-3 with TRBJ1-6, with D maybe TRBD1 (6 bases). The CDR3 covers 16 residues. With 1 base removed from V and 4 bases from J, the gap between germline ends came to 11 bases. The germline V gene encodes CDR1 LGHNA and CDR2 YSLEER. CDR3 protein: CASSQVRGAYNSPLHF. For the CDR3, the DNA is TGCGCCAGCAGCCAAGTTAGGGGGGCGTATAATTCACCCCTCCACTTT.

This clone was picked up a small number of times. The V gene is TRBV6-5, the J gene TRBJ1-5; no firm D call. V gave up 3 bases and J gave up 2 bases, with 11 bases separating them. Germline V gene sequence: CDR1 MNHEY, CDR2 SVGAGI. The CDR3 sequence is 15 residues long. The CDR3 DNA reads TGTGCCAGCAGTTATTGGGATGGAGGCAATCAGCCCCAGCATTTT. It yields the protein CASSYWDGGNQPQHF.

The table lists this clone with a few counts. This rearrangement joins TRBV29-1 to TRBJ1-2; a weak D match, TRBD1 (5 bases). In germline, CDR1 is SQVTM, CDR2 ANQGSEA. Trimming removed 5 bases at V and 7 bases at J, with 23 bases between. CDR3 length: 15 residues. CDR3: CSVWEASTGAGGYTF. CDR3 bases: TGCAGCGTTTGGGAGGCCTCTACCGGGGCAGGTGGCTACACCTTC.

The chain recombines TRBV4-3 with TRBJ2-2; either TRBD1 or TRBD2 may fit D (5 bases each). V lost 0 bases and J 6 bases, leaving 20 bases between the germline ends. Germline-derived CDR1 and CDR2 are LGHNA and YSLEER. The CDR3 loop spans 18 amino acids. The CDR3 loop reads CASSQDRRSGLRSGELFF. CDR3 nucleotides: TGCGCCAGCAGCCAAGATCGGAGGTCAGGGCTACGATCCGGGGAGCTGTTTTTT.

This clone appeared a few times. CDR3 coding DNA: TGTGCCAGCAGCTCCCGGGTAACTAATAATTCACCCCTCCACTTT. Protein: CASSSRVTNNSPLHF. V gene TRBV11-2 combines with J gene TRBJ1-6, with D uncertain. The germline V and J ends were trimmed by 4 bases and 5 bases, with 12 bases remaining between them. CDR1 is SGHAT, CDR2 FQNNGV, per germline. The CDR3 is 15 residues long. Using reference TRBV11-2 and TRBJ1-6 for the parts outside the CDR3, the full variable domain is EAGVAQSPRYKIIEKRQSVAFWCNPISGHATLYWYQQILGQGPKLLIQFQNNGVVDDSQLPKDRFSAERLKGVDSTLKIQPAKLEDSAVYLCASSSRVTNNSPLHFGNGTRLTVT.

This clone was counted a few times. Other nucleotide sequences in the sample specify the same CDR3. The chain is built from TRBV5-1 and TRBJ1-1; D ambiguous. The CDR3 consists of 11 residues. Germline loops: CDR1 SGHRS, CDR2 YFSETQ. V was cut by 4 bases and J by 3 bases, with 4 bases left in between. The CDR3 DNA reads as TGCGCCAGCAGCCTGGACACTGAAGCTTTCTTT. It is translated as CASSLDTEAFF.